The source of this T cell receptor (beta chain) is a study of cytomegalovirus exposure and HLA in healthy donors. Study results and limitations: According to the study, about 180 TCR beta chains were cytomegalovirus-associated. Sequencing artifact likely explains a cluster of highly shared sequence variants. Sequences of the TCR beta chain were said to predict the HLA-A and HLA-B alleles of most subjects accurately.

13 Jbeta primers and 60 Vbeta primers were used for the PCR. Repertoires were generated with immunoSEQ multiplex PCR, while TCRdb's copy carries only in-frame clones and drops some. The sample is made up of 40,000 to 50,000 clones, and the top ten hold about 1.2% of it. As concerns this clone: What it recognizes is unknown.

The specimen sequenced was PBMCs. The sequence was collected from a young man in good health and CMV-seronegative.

CDR3 nucleotide sequence: TGTGCCAGCAGCCGCGGACAGGGCTTATATGGCTACACCTTC. Translation: CASSRGQGLYGYTF. The chain is built from TRBV5-6 and TRBJ1-2; 8 bases agree with TRBD1. V lost 4 bases and J lost 5; bases outside the gene matches: 7. The CDR3 spans 14 residues. Germline CDR1 reads SGHDT; CDR2 reads YYEEEE.